This T cell receptor beta chain was identified in a study of cytomegalovirus exposure and HLA in healthy donors. It was with 60 Vbeta and 13 Jbeta primers that the PCR ran. In the authors' methods: Later analysis identified some 80 million unique TCR beta chains, about 10 million shared. The assay was immunoSEQ multiplex PCR, and TCRdb's table has in-frame clones only and misses some. Clone size and V and J calls were adopted from that table, with D and trimming inferred from the DNA. The sample yields 150,000 to 200,000 clones, 84% seen once. Overall study findings and caveats: An observed cluster of highly shared sequence variants was recorded as a likely sequencing artifact. It was reported in a later analysis that an Asian-associated ancestry cluster showed fewer N-insertions than the roughly 660-donor mean.

This clone was seen only once. What it binds is not known. This CDR3 contains 13 residues. CDR1 is SQVTM and CDR2 is ANQGSEA in the germline V gene. V was trimmed by 5 bases and J by 0 bases, leaving 8 bases between them. This TCR was recovered from a boy between 5 and 17 years old in good health and CMV-seronegative. Sequencing was done on a sample of PBMCs. The genes are TRBV29-1 and TRBJ2-1; TRBD1 might be the D (5 bases). Here the CDR3 reads CSVIGVSYNEQFF. The CDR3 DNA reads as TGCAGCGTTATAGGGGTCTCCTACAATGAGCAGTTCTTC.